Below, 26 T cell receptor beta chains from the same sample are listed, as sequenced in a study of cytomegalovirus exposure and HLA in healthy donors. This PCR relied on a set of 60 Vbeta primers and 13 Jbeta primers. Repertoires were generated with immunoSEQ multiplex PCR, while TCRdb's copy carries only in-frame clones and drops some. The data contain fewer than 250,000 clones, more than 75% of them singletons. Material: PBMCs. The receptors were gathered from a woman aged 45-60 years in good health and CMV-seronegative.

The gene calls are TRBV27 and TRBJ2-5; 11 nucleotides align to TRBD2. The last part of the DNA fits TRBJ2-7 better; the J call may be wrong. The CDR3 is 18 amino acids. Germline V gene data show CDR1 as MNHEY and CDR2 as SMNVEV (reference sequence). The CDR3 sequence is CASSLGIRTSGRSYEQYF. In nucleotides, the CDR3 is TGTGCCAGCAGTTTAGGGATTAGAACTAGCGGGAGATCCTACGAGCAGTACTTC.

The chain couples TRBV28 to TRBJ1-4; D gene unclear. The germline V and J ends were trimmed by 6 bases and 8 bases, with 7 bases remaining between them. The CDR3 is 11 amino acids. The germline V gene encodes CDR1 MDHEN and CDR2 SYDVKM. CDR3 sequence (DNA): TGTGCCAGCAGAAGCAGGGAAAAACTGTTTTTT. It codes for CASRSREKLFF.

The gene calls are TRBV5-4 and TRBJ2-6; D is undetermined. Germline V gives CDR1 SGHNT, CDR2 YYREEE (reference sequence). The V end lost 0 bases, the J end lost 1 base, and 5 bases lay between the germline ends. The CDR3 loop spans 15 amino acids. CDR3 coding DNA: TGTGCCAGCAGCTTGGAGCTATCTGGGGCCAACGTCCTGACTTTC. As protein: CASSLELSGANVLTF.

The DNA of the CDR3 is TGTGCTAGTGGTCCCGATAGAGTCACTGAAGCTTTCTTT. This translates into CASGPDRVTEAFF. The chain uses TRBV12-5 and TRBJ1-1; D is unresolved. Trimming removed 5 bases from V and 4 bases from J, with 11 bases in between. The CDR3 contains 13 residues. CDR1 LGHNT and CDR2 FRNRAP come from the germline V gene.

The rearrangement joins TRBV7-2 to TRBJ1-3, with D hard to call. V was pared by 2 bases and J by 0 bases, with 8 bases between. CDR3 size: 15 residues. Germline CDR1 SGHTA, CDR2 FQGNSA. This CDR3 reads CASSLSASSGNTIYF. CDR3 sequence (DNA): TGTGCCAGCAGCTTAAGTGCTAGCTCTGGAAACACCATATATTTT.

The chain has TRBV4-3 and TRBJ2-1; 9 bases line up with TRBD1. J was trimmed by 4 bases and V by 1 base; bases with no gene match: 2. Germline V gene lookup returns CDR1 LGHNA and CDR2 YSLEER. The CDR3 length is 15 residues. This chain's CDR3 is CASSQVGTGYNEQFF. CDR3 nucleotides: TGCGCCAGCAGCCAAGTAGGGACAGGGTACAATGAGCAGTTCTTC.

CDR3 DNA: TGTGCTAACGGACAGGGGGGCACCGGGGAGCTGTTTTTT. Amino acids: CANGQGGTGELFF. The chain carries TRBV11-2 and TRBJ2-2; 10 nucleotides align to TRBD1. CDR3 size: 13 residues. The germline V gene has CDR1 SGHAT and CDR2 FQNNGV.

The CDR3 loop reads CSVEDQVRGYGAFF. As DNA, the CDR3 is TGCAGCGTTGAAGACCAAGTCAGGGGGTACGGAGCTTTCTTT. The V call is TRBV29-1, the J call TRBJ1-1, with 7 bases identical to TRBD1. Per germline, CDR1 SQVTM and CDR2 ANQGSEA. The CDR3 has 14 amino acids. V was pared by 0 bases and J by 10 bases, with 11 bases of the junction left unmatched.

V usage is TRBV7-8 and J usage is TRBJ1-2; D is unresolved. CDR3 length equals 15 residues. V was cut by 4 bases and J by 4 bases, with 16 bases left in between. The germline V gene encodes CDR1 SGHVS and CDR2 FQNEAQ. The CDR3 sequence is CASSSQPGRTYGYTF. CDR3 sequence (DNA): TGTGCCAGCAGCTCTCAACCCGGGAGAACCTATGGCTACACCTTC.

The chain recombines TRBV30 with TRBJ2-3, with D tentatively TRBD2 (5 bases). Germline CDR1 reads GTSNPN; CDR2 reads SVGIG (reference sequence). This CDR3 is 15 amino acids long. Trimming shortened V by 0 bases and J by 3 bases, and 13 bases separated the two germline ends. CDR3 region: CAWSVNNLATDTQYF. DNA of the CDR3: TGTGCCTGGAGTGTAAATAATCTAGCAACAGATACGCAGTATTTT.

The chain couples TRBV28 to TRBJ2-7, with TRBD2 as a possible D gene (5 bases). The germline V gene encodes CDR1 MDHEN and CDR2 SYDVKM. CDR3 size: 12 residues. The germline V and J ends were trimmed by 5 bases and 4 bases, with 9 bases remaining between them. Written as DNA, the CDR3 is TGTGCCAGCAGTGCCGGGGTGTACGAGCAGTACTTC. Translating gives CASSAGVYEQYF.

The chain is built from TRBV4-2 and TRBJ2-4, with a tentative D call TRBD2 (5 bases). Trimming pared 0 bases from V and 7 bases from J, leaving 13 bases between. Germline loops: CDR1 LGHNA, CDR2 YNFKEQ. This CDR3 spans 15 amino acids. In nucleotides, the CDR3 is TGTGCCAGCAGCCAAGATGGTCGGGAAACTAACATTCAGTACTTC. It yields the protein CASSQDGRETNIQYF.

The chain has TRBV4-3 and TRBJ2-3; TRBD2 agrees at 8 bases. The CDR3 is 15 residues long. With V trimmed by 0 bases and J by 6 bases, 5 bases remained unmatched. Germline CDR1 is LGHNA and CDR2 is YSLEER. The CDR3 nucleotides read TGCGCCAGCAGCCAAGATCAACTAGCGGTGGATACGCAGTATTTT. This encodes CASSQDQLAVDTQYF.

This chain joins TRBV5-1 and TRBJ2-7; 12 nucleotides align to TRBD2. V shed 4 bases and J 5 bases; nucleotides not matched to a gene: 4. Germline CDR1 is SGHRS and CDR2 is YFSETQ. The CDR3 has 14 amino acids. The CDR3 spells CASSQTSGSNEQYF. For the CDR3, the DNA is TGCGCCAGCAGCCAGACTAGCGGGAGTAACGAGCAGTACTTC. The entire variable domain, with the rest obtained from reference TRBV5-1 and TRBJ2-7, is as follows: KAGVTQTPRYLIKTRGQQVTLSCSPISGHRSVSWYQQTPGQGLQFLFEYFSETQRNKGNFPGRFSGRQFSNSRSEMNVSTLELGDSALYLCASSQTSGSNEQYFGPGTRLTVT.

The V gene is TRBV5-6, the J gene TRBJ1-4, with 9 bases aligning to TRBD1. The germline V gene has CDR1 SGHDT and CDR2 YYEEEE. The CDR3 runs to 16 residues. The J segment lost 8 bases and the V segment lost 4 bases, leaving 12 bases of the junction unmatched. For the CDR3, the DNA is TGTGCCAGCAGCCGTATGGACAGGGGTTGGGGCGAAAAACTGTTTTTT. It yields the protein CASSRMDRGWGEKLFF.

This chain uses TRBV2 with TRBJ1-4; 7 bases agree with TRBD1. The junction had 6 bases not matched to a gene; V was cut back by 4 bases and J by 7 bases. The length of the CDR3 is 14 residues. CDR1 SNHLY and CDR2 FYNNEI come from the germline V gene. The chain's CDR3 is CASSGQAGGEKLFF. CDR3 DNA: TGTGCCAGCAGTGGACAGGCAGGGGGTGAAAAACTGTTTTTT.

The chain uses TRBV5-4 and TRBJ2-1; weak D call: TRBD2 (5 bases). This CDR3 is built from 16 residues. Germline assignment: CDR1 SGHNT and CDR2 YYREEE (reference sequence). Between the trimmed V and J ends, which lost 0 bases and 0 bases, there was a span of 10 bases. CDR3 residues: CASSLAPGFSYNEQFF. Here the CDR3 DNA reads TGTGCCAGCAGCTTGGCCCCGGGGTTCTCCTACAATGAGCAGTTCTTC.

The V call is TRBV5-4, the J call TRBJ1-4, with D perhaps matching TRBD1 (5 bases). CDR1 and CDR2 from the germline V gene are SGHNT and YYREEE (reference sequence). V lost 1 base, J lost 7 bases, and 11 bases lay in between. The CDR3 has 14 residues. Here the CDR3 reads CASSLWGESEKLFF. CDR3 coding DNA: TGTGCCAGCAGCTTGTGGGGGGAGAGTGAAAAACTGTTTTTT.

This sequence joins TRBV2 and TRBJ1-5, with D maybe TRBD1 (6 bases). With 5 bases removed from V and 4 bases from J, the gap between germline ends came to 15 bases. CDR1 SNHLY and CDR2 FYNNEI come from the germline V gene. This CDR3 region has 15 residues. CDR3: CASSLGGGPNQPQHF. The DNA of the CDR3 is TGTGCCAGCAGTCTGGGGGGGGGCCCAAATCAGCCCCAGCATTTT.

The rearrangement joins TRBV6-6 to TRBJ2-7; the D gene is possibly TRBD2 (8 bases). Between the trimmed V and J ends, which lost 7 bases and 6 bases, there was a span of 25 bases. The germline V gene has CDR1 MNHNY and CDR2 SVGAGI (reference sequence). This CDR3 region has 16 residues. The CDR3 DNA is TGTGCCAGCACCCCGGGGGGGGCAGGGGGTTCCCGCGAGCAGTACTTC. Its protein is CASTPGGAGGSREQYF.

The rearrangement links TRBV9 to TRBJ2-3; TRBD2 agrees at 8 bases. With V trimmed by 0 bases and J by 6 bases, 6 bases remained unmatched. CDR1 and CDR2 (germline): SGDLS, YYNGEE. The CDR3 has 15 residues. DNA of the CDR3: TGTGCCAGCAGCGTAGGCAGCGGGAGTTTGGATACGCAGTATTTT. Translating it yields CASSVGSGSLDTQYF.

The rearrangement links TRBV6-1 to TRBJ1-2; unclear D gene. With 3 bases removed from V and 2 bases from J, the gap between germline ends came to 10 bases. Germline-derived CDR1 and CDR2 are MNHNS and SASEGT. The CDR3 is 14 residues long. The CDR3 DNA is TGTGCCAGCAGTGATAGCCTAGGCAACTATGGCTACACCTTC. The encoded protein is CASSDSLGNYGYTF.

V usage is TRBV27 and J usage is TRBJ2-2; weak D call: TRBD1 (12 bases). V gave up 3 bases and J gave up 5 bases, with 28 bases separating them. The CDR3 is made up of 20 amino acids. Germline loops: CDR1 MNHEY, CDR2 SMNVEV (reference sequence). The CDR3, as DNA: TGTGCCAGCAGTTTTTTAGGGACAGGGGGCACTAGCGGGAGAACCGGGGAGCTGTTTTTT. Translating it yields CASSFLGTGGTSGRTGELFF.

This chain connects TRBV6-5 to TRBJ2-3; 11 bases line up with TRBD2. Unmatched junction bases numbered 2, after V lost 4 bases and J lost 2 bases. Per germline, CDR1 MNHEY and CDR2 SVGAGI. The CDR3 spans 15 residues. CDR3 in amino acids: CASSLAGGPTDTQYF. The CDR3 DNA sequence: TGTGCCAGCAGTTTAGCGGGAGGGCCCACAGATACGCAGTATTTT.

The chain recombines TRBV9 with TRBJ2-1; 15 nucleotides align to TRBD2. Germline loops: CDR1 SGDLS, CDR2 YYNGEE. This CDR3 is 15 amino acids long. Trimming at V came to 3 bases and at J to 8 bases, leaving 3 bases not matched to a gene. CDR3 in amino acids: CASSEGLAGGYEQFF. The DNA for the CDR3 is TGTGCCAGCAGCGAGGGACTAGCGGGAGGTTATGAGCAGTTCTTC.

This sequence joins TRBV7-2 and TRBJ2-3; 8 nucleotides agree with TRBD2. Germline CDR1 reads SGHTA; CDR2 reads FQGNSA. The CDR3 spans 13 residues. V trimming: 9 bases; J trimming: 2 bases; junction bases outside the gene matches: 4. Here the CDR3 reads CASRRGATDTQYF. CDR3 DNA sequence: TGTGCCAGTAGGCGGGGGGCCACAGATACGCAGTATTTT.